This T cell receptor beta chain was recorded in a study of molecular identifiers for immune sequencing clone quantification. This clonotype was recorded at least ten times. A single record per CDR3 protein comes from TCRdb applying MiXCR to the PCR reads. In the table there are about 510,000 distinct CDR3 sequences, roughly 26% of which are singletons. V lost 1 base to trimming and J lost 11 bases, with 18 bases between them. Per germline, CDR1 SGHTA and CDR2 FQGNSA. This CDR3 is 15 amino acids long. The receptor's source is a human donor in good health. Some libraries in this study had Jurkat cell RNA spiked in. Sequencing was carried out using naive CD8+ T cells from blood, with Jurkat cell RNA spiked in. The sample's subset: FACS-sorted CD8+CD4-CCR7+CD45RA+ naive T cells. The chain uses TRBV7-2 and TRBJ1-5; no firm D call. The CDR3 nucleotides are TGTGCCAGCAGCTTAGATAGGGCAGGCCCCACGGCCCAGCATTTT. Its translation: CASSLDRAGPTAQHF.